These T cell receptor beta chains were read from a single sample in a study of a mutant IDH1 vaccine in newly diagnosed glioma. Profiled with immunoSEQ multiplex PCR; TCRdb holds only in-frame clones, not every one. The top ten clones hold around 21% of a sample with 25,000 to 35,000 clones, nearly 90% of them seen once. Their antigens remain unidentified. Source: PBMCs, taken from a glioma patient whose treatment included an IDH1 peptide vaccine. The receptors here all came from a young man with glioma. The CDR3 runs from the conserved cysteine through the conserved F or W. The D gene is left open where the match is weak. A clone size is listed for some rows: how often the clone was seen (once, few, many), or a class if it is expanded.

.,.,TRBV10-3,TRBJ2-5,TGTGCCATCAGTGAGTCGAAGACCCAGTACTTC,CAISESKTQYF
.,.,TRBV20-1,TRBJ1-1,TGCAGTGCCAGTATGGGTGGCGCTCTCTTT,CSASMGGALF
.,.,TRBV28,TRBJ1-1,TGTGCCAGCTCATTTATGAACACTGAAGCTTTCTTT,CASSFMNTEAFF
TRBD2,.,TRBV7-2,TRBJ2-5,TGTGCCAGCAGCTTAAAGACTAGCGGGAGGAAACAGGAGACCCAGTACTTC,CASSLKTSGRKQETQYF
.,.,TRBV6-5,TRBJ1-6,TGTGCCAGCAGTTACGAGGCAGTTTCACCCCTCCACTTT,CASSYEAVSPLHF
TRBD2,.,TRBV4-3,TRBJ2-3,TGCGCCAGCAGCCAAGATACAGCGGGAGGGGGGACAGATACGCAGTATTTT,CASSQDTAGGGTDTQYF
TRBD1,once,TRBV4-1,TRBJ2-7,TGCGCCAGCAGCCAAGACAGGGGGTCCCCCTACGAGCAGTACTTC,CASSQDRGSPYEQYF
.,.,TRBV4-3,TRBJ2-5,TGCGCCAGCAGCCAAGGTTCACAGGGAGGCCAAGAGACCCAGTACTTC,CASSQGSQGGQETQYF
.,once,TRBV4-1,TRBJ2-2,TGCGCCAGCAGCCAAGCTGACAGAGGGGAGCTGTTTTTT,CASSQADRGELFF
TRBD1,.,TRBV4-3,TRBJ2-7,TGCGCCAGCAGCCTCTCTACAGGGGTCTACGAGCAGTACTTC,CASSLSTGVYEQYF
.,.,TRBV4-3,TRBJ2-1,TGCGCCAGCAGCCAAGGAAGCGGTTCAAACAATGAGCAGTTCTTC,CASSQGSGSNNEQFF
.,.,TRBV7-8,TRBJ2-7,TGTGCCAGCAGCCTTTCTAGGGGCGGAGGCAACTCCTACGAGCAGTACTTC,CASSLSRGGGNSYEQYF
TRBD2,.,TRBV7-9,TRBJ2-7,TGTGCCAGCAGTTCGGACGGGGGGTGGCCGTCCGAGCAGTACTTC,CASSSDGGWPSEQYF
.,.,TRBV6-5,TRBJ2-2,TGTGCCAGCAGCTCAGGACCTAGAAACACCGGGGAGCTGTTTTTT,CASSSGPRNTGELFF
.,.,TRBV6-6,TRBJ2-2,TGTGCCAGCAGTTACTGGGACACCGGGGAGCTGTTTTTT,CASSYWDTGELFF
.,.,TRBV6-4,TRBJ1-5,TGTGCCAGCAGTGACCGGAAGGGGGAACAGTCAACGTTCGATCAGCCCCAGCATTTT,CASSDRKGEQSTFDQPQHF
TRBD1,.,TRBV30,TRBJ1-1,TGTGCCTGGAGTGCCTGGGACAGGGGTGTCACTGAAGCTTTCTTT,CAWSAWDRGVTEAFF
.,.,TRBV21-1,TRBJ1-1,.,CASSGNLVAQGNTEAFF
.,.,TRBV5-4,TRBJ2-3,TGTGCCAGCAGCTCAGGGGGGATAGCGGGCGGGCCCGGCACAGATACGCAGTATTTT,CASSSGGIAGGPGTDTQYF
TRBD1,.,TRBV6-5,TRBJ1-2,TGTGCCAGCACTCGGACAGGGGCAGACTACACCTTC,CASTRTGADYTF
.,once,TRBV29-1,TRBJ1-1,TGCAGCGTTGCCACTGGGATATACGGCAACACTGAAGCTTTCTTT,CSVATGIYGNTEAFF
.,.,TRBV4-3,TRBJ1-1,TGCGCCAGCAGCCAACAACGCGGACAGCTGAACACTGAAGCTTTCTTT,CASSQQRGQLNTEAFF
TRBD1,.,TRBV7-2,TRBJ1-1,TGTGCCAGCAGCCCCAAGACAGGGACGAACACTGAAGCTTTCTTT,CASSPKTGTNTEAFF
.,.,TRBV5-8,TRBJ2-5,TGTGCCAGCAGCTTGGGTGGTGGGCAGGGGCGAAGAGAGACCCAGTACTTC,CASSLGGGQGRRETQYF
TRBD2,.,TRBV28,TRBJ2-1,TGTGCCAGCAGTTATCTAGCGGGAGGACTTAGTCACAATGAGCAGTTCTTC,CASSYLAGGLSHNEQFF
TRBD1,.,TRBV6-5,TRBJ2-7,TGTGCCAGCAGTTACAGGCGGGACAGGCTCTACGAGCAGTACTTC,CASSYRRDRLYEQYF
.,.,TRBV9,TRBJ1-1,TGTGCCAGCAGCGCCAATACAGGGAACACTGAAGCTTTCTTT,CASSANTGNTEAFF
TRBD2,once,TRBV19,TRBJ2-1,TGTGCCAGTAGTTTGCCTAGCGGTCCTAGGAATGAGCAGTTCTTC,CASSLPSGPRNEQFF
.,.,TRBV30,TRBJ2-7,TGTGCCTGGAGCACAGACGGTCTGGGCTTGCAGTACTTC,CAWSTDGLGLQYF
TRBD1,.,TRBV6-1,TRBJ1-1,TGTGCCAGCAGTGACCCGGGACAGCCTTGGACGAACACTGAAGCTTTCTTT,CASSDPGQPWTNTEAFF
.,once,TRBV7-8,TRBJ1-5,TGTGCCAGCAGCTTATATGGAGCCAATCAGCCCCAGCATTTT,CASSLYGANQPQHF
.,.,TRBV30,TRBJ1-1,TGTGCCTGGAGTCCCCGCAATGAAGCTTTCTTT,CAWSPRNEAFF
.,.,TRBV4-3,TRBJ1-5,TGCGCCAGCAGCCAAGGGACAGCTTATAATCAGCCCCAGCATTTT,CASSQGTAYNQPQHF
.,once,TRBV5-1,TRBJ2-2,TGCGCCAGCAGGGGATTGCGGACCACCGGGGAGCTGTTTTTT,CASRGLRTTGELFF
.,.,TRBV2,TRBJ1-1,TGTGCCAGCAGCGAGGACTCTGGAGCTTTCTTT,CASSEDSGAFF
.,once,TRBV10-3,TRBJ2-7,TGTGCCATCAGTGACACCTACGAGCAGTACTTC,CAISDTYEQYF
TRBD1,.,TRBV11-3,TRBJ2-1,TGTGCCAGCAGCTTGGACAGGGCCAATGAGCAGTTCTTC,CASSLDRANEQFF
TRBD1,.,TRBV4-1,TRBJ1-5,TGCGCCAGCAGCCAACTCCGGGACAGGGGTCAGCCCCAGCATTTT,CASSQLRDRGQPQHF
TRBD1,.,TRBV7-2,TRBJ1-1,TGTGCCAGCAGCGGACAGGGGAACACTGAAGCTTTCTTT,CASSGQGNTEAFF
.,.,TRBV29-1,TRBJ1-2,TGCAGCGTTGGGGAGACAAGCGCCTATGGCTACACCTTC,CSVGETSAYGYTF
.,.,TRBV4-3,TRBJ1-1,TGCGCCAGCAGCGTAAACCAGAACACTGAAGCTTTCTTT,CASSVNQNTEAFF
.,.,TRBV2,TRBJ2-7,TGTGCCAGCAGTGGGGTCCGAAGGGGTCTCGAGCAGTACTTC,CASSGVRRGLEQYF
.,.,TRBV28,TRBJ2-1,TGTGCCAGCAGTCGAGGGGGCGGGAGTCGGCTCAATGAGCAGTTCTTC,CASSRGGGSRLNEQFF
.,once,TRBV29-1,TRBJ2-2,TGCAGCGCCGAGACAGCTTTGAACACCGGGGAGCTGTTTTTT,CSAETALNTGELFF
.,.,TRBV4-1,TRBJ1-2,TGCGCCAGCAGCCAAGATTCTGGGTACTATGGCTACACCTTC,CASSQDSGYYGYTF
TRBD1,.,TRBV9,TRBJ1-1,TGTGCCAGCAGCGTAGTAGGGGGCGCTCTAGGCGACACTGAAGCTTTCTTT,CASSVVGGALGDTEAFF
TRBD1,.,TRBV29-1,TRBJ1-1,TGCAGCGTCCAGGACAGGCCGAACACTGAAGCTTTCTTT,CSVQDRPNTEAFF
TRBD1,.,TRBV5-1,TRBJ2-3,TGCGCCAGCAGCTTGGAGGGACAGCATACGCAGTATTTT,CASSLEGQHTQYF
TRBD1,.,TRBV29-1,TRBJ2-2,TGCAGCGTTAGCACCGGGACAGGGGAAACCGGGGAGCTGTTTTTT,CSVSTGTGETGELFF
.,.,TRBV6-1,TRBJ1-2,TGTGCCAGCAGTCCCTCCGGGACCTATGGCTACACCTTC,CASSPSGTYGYTF